These 15 T cell receptor beta chains were all obtained from the same sample, sequenced in a study of blood T cell repertoires in COVID-19. The assay was immunoSEQ multiplex PCR, and TCRdb's table has in-frame clones only and misses some. The table records around 130,000 clones, approximately 89% of them present only once. The sample was peripheral blood. Receptors originate from a human donor in a cohort sampled during active COVID-19.

This chain connects TRBV18 to TRBJ1-1; 7 nucleotides line up with TRBD1. Germline V CDR1 and CDR2: KGHSH, LQKENI. The CDR3 totals 15 residues. After removal of 2 bases from V and 1 base from J, the junction contained 4 bases not matched to a gene. In nucleotides, the CDR3 is TGTGCCAGCTCACCATGGACAGGCAGGAACACTGAAGCTTTCTTT. The encoded protein is CASSPWTGRNTEAFF.

The chain combines TRBV15 with TRBJ2-3; TRBD2 matches at 7 bases. The CDR3 is 14 residues long. J gave up 0 bases and V 6 bases, and 3 bases lay outside the gene matches. Germline values: CDR1 LNHNV, CDR2 YYDKDF (reference sequence). CDR3 amino acids: CATSLGGSTDTQYF. Here the CDR3 DNA reads TGTGCCACCAGTCTCGGGGGGAGCACAGATACGCAGTATTTT.

For this clone: At one of its ends the junction is not consistent with the germline gene, which may arise from a read error. The chain links TRBV6-2 or TRBV6-3 to TRBJ2-7; 9 nucleotides match TRBD1. This CDR3 has 12 amino acids. Germline CDR1 is MNHEY and CDR2 is SVGEGT. CDR3 DNA sequence: TGTGCCAGCAGCCAGGGACAGGGAAAGCGCGACTTC. Its translation is CASSQGQGKRDF.

The chain combines TRBV5-6 with TRBJ2-7; 7 bases map to TRBD2. V shed 5 bases and J 0 bases; nucleotides not matched to a gene: 5. This CDR3 region has 14 residues. CDR1 and CDR2 (germline): SGHDT, YYEEEE. The DNA of the CDR3 is TGTGCCAGCAGACCAAGCGGGACCTCCTACGAGCAGTACGTC. It is translated as CASRPSGTSYEQYV.

The chain recombines TRBV5-4 with TRBJ2-1, with 9 bases identical to TRBD1. The CDR3 spans 15 residues. V lost 3 bases, J lost 1 base, and 2 bases stayed unmatched. Germline CDR1 SGHNT, CDR2 YYREEE (reference sequence). The CDR3 coding sequence is TGTGCCAGCAGCTATGGACAGGGGTCCTACAATGAGCAGTTCTTC. This gives the protein CASSYGQGSYNEQFF.

This chain connects TRBV2 to TRBJ2-6, with D maybe TRBD1 (5 bases). V dropped 7 bases and J dropped 2 bases, with 12 bases sitting between them. Germline assignment: CDR1 SNHLY and CDR2 FYNNEI. The CDR3 is 15 residues long. The CDR3 is CASTPIRAGANVLTF. DNA of the CDR3: TGTGCCAGCACCCCCATCAGGGCTGGGGCCAACGTCCTGACTTTC.

The chain carries TRBV3-1 (or the pseudogene TRBV3-2) and TRBJ2-2, with D perhaps TRBD1 (6 bases). From germline, CDR1 is LGHDT and CDR2 YNNKEL (reference sequence). The CDR3 covers 21 residues. Deletions cut 4 bases from V and 2 bases from J, with 29 bases between. CDR3 nucleotide sequence: TGTGCCAGCAGCCGCAGTACCGCCAGGGGCCGGGGCATCCCCAACACCGGGGAGCTGTTTTTT. Protein product: CASSRSTARGRGIPNTGELFF.

The V gene is TRBV18, the J gene TRBJ1-2; D is unresolved. The CDR3 loop spans 16 amino acids. Deletions cut 0 bases from V and 3 bases from J, with 14 bases between. Germline CDR1 is KGHSH and CDR2 is LQKENI. The CDR3 DNA follows: TGTGCCAGCTCACCACCGACCCTACAGAGACACTATGGCTACACCTTC. Translated: CASSPPTLQRHYGYTF.

This clone showed up just a few times. In the same sample, other DNA sequences code for this CDR3. The chain recombines TRBV5-6 with TRBJ2-7; the D is unclear. Trimming pared 3 bases from V and 2 bases from J, leaving 3 bases between. Looked up from germline, CDR1 is SGHDT and CDR2 is YYEEEE. The CDR3 runs to 11 residues. The CDR3 DNA reads as TGTGCCAGCAGCTCCGCCTACGAGCAGTACTTC. It is translated as CASSSAYEQYF.

This clone occurred once. The V call is TRBV24-1, the J call TRBJ1-2, with 12 bases matching TRBD1. There are 16 residues in the CDR3. Germline V lookup: CDR1 KGHDR, CDR2 SFDVKD. J gave up 4 bases and V 4 bases, and 6 bases lay outside the gene matches. CDR3 nucleotide sequence: TGTGCCACCAGTGAATCCGGGACAGGGGGCGGCTATGGCTACACCTTC. Amino acids: CATSESGTGGGYGYTF.

V usage is TRBV12-5 and J usage is TRBJ2-1; D unclear. The CDR3 has 11 residues. Trimming left V 7 bases short and J 8 bases short, with 9 bases between. Germline-derived CDR1 and CDR2 are LGHNT and FRNRAP. In DNA form, the CDR3 reads TGTGCTAGTGTTGTTGCGGATGAGCAGTTCTTC. As protein: CASVVADEQFF.

The V call is TRBV5-1, the J call TRBJ1-2; possibly TRBD1 for D (6 bases). The CDR3 has 13 residues. Trimming removed 0 bases from V and 8 bases from J, with 11 bases in between. Germline V gene lookup returns CDR1 SGHRS and CDR2 YFSETQ. The CDR3 loop is CASSLDRVGGYTF. CDR3 nucleotide sequence: TGCGCCAGCAGCTTGGACAGGGTGGGAGGCTACACCTTC.

V and J are TRBV4-1 and TRBJ1-2, with D tentatively TRBD1 (6 bases). V lost 0 bases, J lost 4 bases, and 9 bases lay in between. The CDR3 spans 14 residues. The germline CDR1 and CDR2 sequences are MGHRA and YSYEKL. CDR3 loop: CASSQERDTYGYTF. DNA for the CDR3: TGCGCCAGCAGCCAAGAAAGGGACACCTATGGCTACACCTTC.

The J gene is TRBJ2-1, the V gene TRBV5-5, with D possibly being TRBD2 (6 bases). V was shortened by 4 bases and J by 9 bases, with 11 bases between the two germline ends. CDR1 is SGHKS and CDR2 is YYEKEE in the germline V gene (reference sequence). The CDR3 covers 12 residues. CDR3 bases: TGTGCCAGCAGCCTCGGGGGACGTGAGCAGTTCTTC. Its translation is CASSLGGREQFF.

This clone was observed a single time. The chain couples TRBV4-3 to TRBJ2-3, with D possibly TRBD2 on 5 matching bases. Trimming pared 0 bases from V and 2 bases from J, leaving 15 bases between. The germline V gene has CDR1 LGHNA and CDR2 YSLEER. CDR3 length equals 17 residues. The DNA of the CDR3 is TGCGCCAGCAGCCAAGATTACAGCGGTAGTATCACAGATACGCAGTATTTT. This sequence encodes CASSQDYSGSITDTQYF.